The rows below give T cell receptor beta chains drawn from one sample of a study of T cell responses to AZD1222 COVID-19 vaccine. Using immunoSEQ multiplex PCR, the repertoire was profiled, and TCRdb retains in-frame clones only, with some absent. The data show 150,000 to 200,000 clones, 80% to 90% seen once. This specimen consisted of peripheral blood, obtained on day 0 of AZD1222 vaccination. The source of these receptors is an adult in good health. Both conserved end residues are part of each CDR3. The D gene is left open where the match is weak. A clone size is listed for some rows: how often the clone was seen (once, few, many), or a class if it is expanded.

J: TRBJ2-6
size: NA
V: TRBV6-5
D: NA
DNA: TGTGCCAGCTACGGCTCTGGGGCCAACGTCCTGACTTTC
CDR3: CASYGSGANVLTF

J: TRBJ1-2
size: NA
V: TRBV24-1
D: TRBD1
DNA: TGTGCCACCAGTGATTCCAGGGGGCTGGGGGGCTACACCTTC
CDR3: CATSDSRGLGGYTF

J: TRBJ2-7
size: NA
V: TRBV7-8
D: TRBD1
DNA: TGTGCCAGCAGCCCAGGGGGCCACGAGCAGTACTTC
CDR3: CASSPGGHEQYF

J: TRBJ2-7
size: NA
V: TRBV7-9
D: TRBD1
DNA: TGTGCCAGCAGCTACATTTCTGGGACAGCCTGGACCTACGAGCAGTACTTC
CDR3: CASSYISGTAWTYEQYF

J: TRBJ1-1
size: NA
V: TRBV10-3
D: NA
DNA: TGTGCCATTAGAGGCGTGAACACTGAAGCTTTCTTT
CDR3: CAIRGVNTEAFF

J: TRBJ2-3
size: NA
V: TRBV27
D: NA
DNA: TGTGCCAGCAGTTGGTTGGGGTCAGATACGCAGTATTTT
CDR3: CASSWLGSDTQYF

J: TRBJ1-3
size: NA
V: TRBV15
D: NA
DNA: TGTGCCACCAGCAGAGGCGGTATGGGCTCTGGAAACACCATATATTTT
CDR3: CATSRGGMGSGNTIYF

J: TRBJ2-5
size: NA
V: TRBV9
D: NA
DNA: TGTGCCAGCAGCGTAGTCGCCGCATTCCAAGAGACCCAGTACTTC
CDR3: CASSVVAAFQETQYF

J: TRBJ1-2
size: NA
V: TRBV9
D: TRBD1
DNA: TGTGCCAGCAGCGGCCAGGTGACAGGGGTCTATGGCTACACCTTC
CDR3: CASSGQVTGVYGYTF

J: TRBJ2-5
size: NA
V: TRBV14
D: NA
DNA: TGTGCCAGCAGCGAAAGACGCCTATATCCGAGCCAAGCCCAGTACTTC
CDR3: CASSERRLYPSQAQYF

J: TRBJ1-1
size: NA
V: TRBV3-1/TRBV3-2
D: NA
DNA: TGTGCCAGCAGCGCAAGGGATAGGAACACTGAAGCTTTCTTT
CDR3: CASSARDRNTEAFF

J: TRBJ1-2
size: NA
V: TRBV6-5
D: TRBD1
DNA: TGTGCCAGCAGCCAGGGGGGAGTGACTTACTATGGCTACACCTTC
CDR3: CASSQGGVTYYGYTF

J: TRBJ1-1
size: few
V: TRBV7-9
D: NA
DNA: TGTGCCAGCAGCTTAACACGTTCGCACACTGAAGCTTTCTTT
CDR3: CASSLTRSHTEAFF

J: TRBJ1-5
size: NA
V: TRBV7-8
D: TRBD1
DNA: TGTGCCAGCAGCTTGGACAGGGGTATCCAGCCCCAGCATTTT
CDR3: CASSLDRGIQPQHF

J: TRBJ2-1
size: once
V: TRBV30
D: NA
DNA: TGTGCCTCCGGGATGGTCCCGGAGCAGTTCTTC
CDR3: CASGMVPEQFF

J: TRBJ1-2
size: once
V: TRBV3-1/TRBV3-2
D: TRBD1
DNA: TGTGCCAGCGGGACAGGGGGGAACTATGGCTACACCTTC
CDR3: CASGTGGNYGYTF

J: TRBJ2-5
size: NA
V: TRBV7-2
D: TRBD2
DNA: TGTGCCAGCAGCGGCGGGGCGGGGGGGCGAGAGACCCAGTACTTC
CDR3: CASSGGAGGRETQYF

J: TRBJ2-3
size: NA
V: TRBV6-5
D: NA
DNA: TGTGCCAGCAGTTACCCTAGGAGCACAGATACGCAGTATTTT
CDR3: CASSYPRSTDTQYF

J: TRBJ2-7
size: NA
V: TRBV4-2
D: TRBD2
DNA: TGTGCCAGCAGCCAAGAAGTGCTAGCGGGGGGCAGTACCTACGAGCAGTACTTC
CDR3: CASSQEVLAGGSTYEQYF

J: TRBJ1-2
size: NA
V: TRBV12-3/TRBV12-4
D: NA
DNA: TGTGCCAGCAGGCCTCTGGGAGACGGCTACACCTTC
CDR3: CASRPLGDGYTF

J: TRBJ1-1
size: NA
V: TRBV29-1
D: NA
DNA: TGCAGCGCATGGGATCGGCAGACGGTCGCTGAAGCTTTCTTT
CDR3: CSAWDRQTVAEAFF

J: TRBJ2-2
size: NA
V: TRBV12-5
D: NA
DNA: TGTGCTAGTGCCTTGGAGGGGGGAGCCGGGGAGCTGTTTTTT
CDR3: CASALEGGAGELFF

J: TRBJ1-3
size: NA
V: TRBV28
D: TRBD1
DNA: TGTGCCAGCAGTGCCGGGACAGGTGTGACTGGAAACACCATATATTTT
CDR3: CASSAGTGVTGNTIYF

J: TRBJ1-4
size: few
V: TRBV30
D: NA
DNA: TGTGCCTGGAGGCAGGGGAGCGAAAAACTGTTTTTT
CDR3: CAWRQGSEKLFF

J: TRBJ2-3
size: NA
V: TRBV6-5
D: TRBD1
DNA: TGTGCCAGCAGCGGAAGGGGGCCCTCCACAGATACGCAGTATTTT
CDR3: CASSGRGPSTDTQYF

J: TRBJ2-1
size: NA
V: TRBV9
D: NA
DNA: TGTGCCAGCACCGGAGGGGGGGGCAATGAGCAGTTCTTC
CDR3: CASTGGGGNEQFF

J: TRBJ2-1
size: NA
V: TRBV12-5
D: NA
DNA: TGTGCTAGTGCCGCGGCGCTACCCCACAATGAGCAGTTCTTC
CDR3: CASAAALPHNEQFF

J: TRBJ2-4
size: few
V: TRBV27
D: NA
DNA: TGTGCCAGCAGTTCGCAGGGAAACATTCAGTACTTC
CDR3: CASSSQGNIQYF

J: TRBJ1-2
size: NA
V: TRBV19
D: TRBD1
DNA: TGTGCCAGTAGTATTGTGGGACAGGATTCTAACTATGGCTACACCTTC
CDR3: CASSIVGQDSNYGYTF

J: TRBJ2-1
size: NA
V: TRBV5-1
D: TRBD1
DNA: TGCGCCAGCAGCTTGAGCCCGGCCGGGACAGGGGGCTTCAATGAGCAGTTCTTC
CDR3: CASSLSPAGTGGFNEQFF

J: TRBJ2-3
size: NA
V: TRBV12-3/TRBV12-4
D: NA
DNA: TGTGCCAGCAGCCCACTGGGAGGAGATACGCAGTATTTT
CDR3: CASSPLGGDTQYF

J: TRBJ2-7
size: NA
V: TRBV29-1
D: NA
DNA: TGCAGCGTTGAGGGCGACAGGACCTACGAGCAGTACTTC
CDR3: CSVEGDRTYEQYF

J: TRBJ1-3
size: NA
V: TRBV6-5
D: NA
DNA: TGTGCCAGCACCTTTCAGGGCTCTGGAAACACCATATATTTT
CDR3: CASTFQGSGNTIYF

J: TRBJ1-5
size: NA
V: TRBV6-5
D: NA
DNA: TGTGCCAGTACCCTCCGAGGAAACAATCAGCCCCAGCATTTT
CDR3: CASTLRGNNQPQHF

J: TRBJ1-1
size: NA
V: TRBV9
D: TRBD1
DNA: TGTGCCAGCAGCCCCCAGGACAGGGCTTCGGTCACTGAAGCTTTCTTT
CDR3: CASSPQDRASVTEAFF

J: TRBJ2-2
size: NA
V: TRBV19
D: NA
DNA: TGTGCCAGTAGTATTGTCCGGGGCTTCCCCAACCGACGGCTGTTTTTT
CDR3: CASSIVRGFPNRRLFF

J: TRBJ2-4
size: once
V: TRBV19
D: NA
DNA: TGTGCCAGTAAATCGGAGAGGACAGCATTCCCTTTAGCCAAAAACATTCAGTACTTC
CDR3: CASKSERTAFPLAKNIQYF

J: TRBJ1-3
size: once
V: TRBV10-2
D: NA
DNA: TGCGCCAGCAGGGAACCCGGCCTCTCTGGAAACACCATATATTTT
CDR3: CASREPGLSGNTIYF

J: TRBJ2-3
size: NA
V: TRBV9
D: NA
DNA: TGTGCCAGCAGCGAGATCGGGGCGAGGACGCAGTATTTT
CDR3: CASSEIGARTQYF

J: TRBJ1-3
size: NA
V: TRBV30
D: NA
DNA: TGTGCCTGGAGTGTCCCACAGGCCAGTGGAAACACCATATATTTT
CDR3: CAWSVPQASGNTIYF

J: TRBJ2-2
size: NA
V: TRBV9
D: NA
DNA: TGTGCCAGCAGCGGGGTAGGGGCGAACACCGGGGAGCTGTTTTTT
CDR3: CASSGVGANTGELFF

J: TRBJ1-6
size: NA
V: TRBV13
D: NA
DNA: TGTGCCAGCAGCTTGCGTAATTCACCCCTCCACTTT
CDR3: CASSLRNSPLHF

J: TRBJ2-1
size: NA
V: TRBV11-3
D: TRBD2
DNA: TGTGCCAGCAGCTTCAGCGGGGGGTACAATGAGCAGTTCTTC
CDR3: CASSFSGGYNEQFF

J: TRBJ2-3
size: few
V: TRBV3-1/TRBV3-2
D: NA
DNA: TGTGCCAGCAGCCAACCGCTGGGACTTAGGGGGGCAGATACGCAGTATTTT
CDR3: CASSQPLGLRGADTQYF

J: TRBJ2-3
size: NA
V: TRBV5-1
D: TRBD2
DNA: TGCGCCAGCCGCAGCGGGGGGGCGTCAGATACGCAGTATTTT
CDR3: CASRSGGASDTQYF

J: TRBJ2-2
size: NA
V: TRBV5-1
D: TRBD2
DNA: TGCGCCAGCAGCTTGGCCCCCAGCGGGAGCACCGGGGAGCTGTTTTTT
CDR3: CASSLAPSGSTGELFF

J: TRBJ2-3
size: NA
V: TRBV7-9
D: NA
DNA: TGTGCCAGCAGCTTAGGGGGGGTGAGCACAGATACGCAGTATTTT
CDR3: CASSLGGVSTDTQYF

J: TRBJ2-1
size: once
V: TRBV9
D: TRBD2
DNA: TGTGCCAGCGCGGGGGGCCCTCGCTCCTACAATGAGCAGTTCTTC
CDR3: CASAGGPRSYNEQFF

J: TRBJ1-2
size: NA
V: TRBV5-1
D: NA
DNA: TGCGCCAGCAGCAGGTCCGGGGGCGACTATGGCTACACCTTC
CDR3: CASSRSGGDYGYTF

J: TRBJ2-7
size: NA
V: TRBV6-5
D: NA
DNA: TGTGCCAGCAGCATGACAGGAAGTTGGTACGAGCAGTACTTC
CDR3: CASSMTGSWYEQYF

J: TRBJ2-7
size: few
V: TRBV4-2
D: NA
DNA: TGTGCCAGCAGCCAAGATTGGGACGGAGACTACGAGCAGTACTTC
CDR3: CASSQDWDGDYEQYF

J: TRBJ1-5
size: NA
V: TRBV19
D: NA
DNA: TGTGCCAGTAGTATGCAGGGCATTCAGCCCCAGCATTTT
CDR3: CASSMQGIQPQHF

J: TRBJ2-3
size: NA
V: TRBV10-3
D: NA
DNA: TGTGCCATCAGTGAGTCAAGCCTAGTCTGGGGAGATACGCAGTATTTT
CDR3: CAISESSLVWGDTQYF

J: TRBJ2-1
size: NA
V: TRBV5-1
D: TRBD2
DNA: TGCGCCAGCAGCTCAAGCGGGGGGGCCTACAATGAGCAGTTCTTC
CDR3: CASSSSGGAYNEQFF